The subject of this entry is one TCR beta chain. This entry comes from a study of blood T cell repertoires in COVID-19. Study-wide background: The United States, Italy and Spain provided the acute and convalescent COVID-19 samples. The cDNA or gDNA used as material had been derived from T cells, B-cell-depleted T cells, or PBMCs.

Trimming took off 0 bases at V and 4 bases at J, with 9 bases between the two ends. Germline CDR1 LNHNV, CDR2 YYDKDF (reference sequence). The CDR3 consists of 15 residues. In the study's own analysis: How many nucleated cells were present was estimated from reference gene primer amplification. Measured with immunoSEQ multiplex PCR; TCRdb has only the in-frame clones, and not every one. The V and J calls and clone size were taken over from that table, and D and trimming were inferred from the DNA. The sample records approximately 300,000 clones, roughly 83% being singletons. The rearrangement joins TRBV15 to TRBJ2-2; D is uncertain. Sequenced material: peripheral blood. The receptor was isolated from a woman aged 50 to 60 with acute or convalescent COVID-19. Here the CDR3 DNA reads TGTGCCACCAGCAGAGATACCTGGAGCACCGGGGAGCTGTTTTTT. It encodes CATSRDTWSTGELFF.